Listed below are T cell receptor beta chains from one sample, sequenced in a study of blood T cell repertoires in COVID-19. The repertoire was sequenced with immunoSEQ multiplex PCR; TCRdb's copy has only in-frame clones and lacks some. This sample has 150,000 to 200,000 clones, with around 89% found just once. The sample taken for sequencing was peripheral blood. These receptors were collected from a human donor in a cohort sampled during active COVID-19. The CDR3 runs from the conserved cysteine through the conserved F or W. The D gene is left open where the match is weak.

J | D | V | DNA | CDR3
TRBJ2-5 | TRBD2 | TRBV10-3 | TGTGCCATCAGCCAAAGGGCGGGAGGAGCCCAAGAGACCCAGTACTTC | CAISQRAGGAQETQYF
TRBJ2-7 | . | TRBV27 | TGTGCCAGCAGTCCATCCGGGGGCTACGAGCAGTACTTC | CASSPSGGYEQYF
TRBJ2-1 | . | TRBV5-6 | TGTGCCAGCAGCTTGGCGGGGAGGTTCCACAATGAGCAGTTCTTC | CASSLAGRFHNEQFF
TRBJ2-3 | TRBD2 | TRBV5-8 | TGTGCCAGCAGCTCGAAAGGGACTAGCTCGAACACAGATACGCAGTATTTT | CASSSKGTSSNTDTQYF
TRBJ2-2 | TRBD2 | TRBV9 | TGTGCCAGCAGCGGACTAGCGGGCCTGAACACCGGGGAGCTGTTTTTT | CASSGLAGLNTGELFF
TRBJ1-1 | . | TRBV5-4 | TGTGCCAGCAGCTTGACAGGAATCATGAACACTGAAGCTTTCTTT | CASSLTGIMNTEAFF
TRBJ2-5 | . | TRBV7-2 | TGTGCCAGCAGCCTACGCGTAGGGGCAAAAGAGACCCAGTACTTC | CASSLRVGAKETQYF
TRBJ2-7 | . | TRBV21-1 | TGTGCCAGCAGCTCGAGTCCAGGACTAGCGGGAGCGGCCTACGAGCAGTACTTC | CASSSSPGLAGAAYEQYF
TRBJ1-5 | . | TRBV7-2 | TGTGCCAGCAGCTTAGTGGGCAGGGGTATAGGCCAGCCCCAGCATTTT | CASSLVGRGIGQPQHF
TRBJ2-1 | TRBD1 | TRBV7-9 | TGTGCCAGCAGCGCCCCACTGACAGGGCCCTTTAACCACAATGAGCAGTTCTTC | CASSAPLTGPFNHNEQFF
TRBJ1-2 | . | TRBV5-1 | TGCGCCAGCAGCTTGTCAGGGGACTATGGCTACACCTTC | CASSLSGDYGYTF
TRBJ2-3 | . | TRBV3-1/TRBV3-2 | TGTGCCAGCAGCCCGCTAGGGGCGGGCACAGATACGCAGTATTTT | CASSPLGAGTDTQYF
TRBJ1-2 | TRBD1 | TRBV7-2 | TGTGCCAGCAGCTTAGTGGGACAGGGGAGGGACTATGGCTACACCTTC | CASSLVGQGRDYGYTF
TRBJ1-4 | TRBD1 | TRBV28 | TGTGCCAGCAGTTACCGCGGGACAGGTTATGAAAAACTGTTTTTT | CASSYRGTGYEKLFF
TRBJ2-7 | . | TRBV28 | TGTGCCAGCAACCGGGACAATTTCTACGAGCAGTACTTC | CASNRDNFYEQYF
TRBJ1-5 | . | TRBV15 | TGTGCCACCAGCAGAGAAGGAATGACAGTTAGCAATCAGCCCCAGCATTTT | CATSREGMTVSNQPQHF
TRBJ1-3 | . | TRBV7-6 | TGTGCCAGCAGCTTAGGCGTCATATCCTCCTCTGGAAACACCATATATTTT | CASSLGVISSSGNTIYF
TRBJ2-2 | TRBD1 | TRBV6-5 | TGTGCCAGCAGGCAGGGGGCTGTATTGACCGGGGAGCTGTTTTTT | CASRQGAVLTGELFF